The 21 T cell receptor beta chains below come from one sample, sequenced in a study of cytomegalovirus exposure and HLA in healthy donors. 13 Jbeta primers and 60 Vbeta primers were used for the PCR. Sequencing was performed with immunoSEQ multiplex PCR; in TCRdb, only in-frame clones are kept and a portion is missing. The sample carries 200,000 to 250,000 clones, 70% to 85% recorded once. Sequencing input: PBMCs. These receptor sequences come from a girl aged 2-10 years in good health and CMV-seronegative.

V is TRBV6-1 and J is TRBJ2-1, with 11 bases matching TRBD2. V lost 4 bases and J lost 5; bases outside the gene matches: 4. CDR3 length equals 15 residues. Per germline, CDR1 MNHNS and CDR2 SASEGT. The CDR3 sequence is CASSALAGANNEQFF. CDR3 DNA: TGTGCCAGCAGTGCACTAGCGGGGGCCAACAATGAGCAGTTCTTC.

Only a few counts were recorded for this clone. This rearrangement joins TRBV4-1 to TRBJ1-1; D unclear. From germline, CDR1 is MGHRA and CDR2 YSYEKL. CDR3 length: 13 residues. V was trimmed by 1 base and J by 3 bases, leaving 6 bases between them. The DNA for the CDR3 is TGCGCCAGCAGCCAAGGGAGGGACACTGAAGCTTTCTTT. It codes for CASSQGRDTEAFF.

This sequence joins TRBV5-1 and TRBJ2-2; 9 bases are shared with TRBD2. J lost 1 base, V lost 0 bases, and 1 base had no gene match. CDR1 SGHRS and CDR2 YFSETQ come from the germline V gene. The CDR3 is 16 residues long. CDR3 protein: CASSLVLAGNTGELFF. Written as DNA, the CDR3 is TGCGCCAGCAGCTTGGTACTAGCGGGGAACACCGGGGAGCTGTTTTTT.

The chain recombines TRBV11-2 with TRBJ2-7; no definite D call. This CDR3 contains 13 residues. Germline CDR1 SGHAT, CDR2 FQNNGV. The germline V and J ends were trimmed by 5 bases and 4 bases, with 12 bases remaining between them. CDR3 in DNA: TGTGCCAGCAGCCCCTCGCACGGTTACGAGCAGTACTTC. Its translation: CASSPSHGYEQYF.

The rearrangement joins TRBV7-9 to TRBJ1-6; D is possibly TRBD1 (6 bases). Germline V lookup: CDR1 SEHNR, CDR2 FQNEAQ (reference sequence). V was trimmed by 0 bases and J by 9 bases, leaving 12 bases between them. The CDR3 totals 15 residues. CDR3 sequence: CASSLAGANSSPLHF. CDR3 in DNA: TGTGCCAGCAGCTTAGCGGGGGCGAACAGTTCACCCCTCCACTTT.

The V and J genes are TRBV6-1 and TRBJ2-2; the D is unclear. The CDR3 spans 13 residues. With 7 bases removed from V and 1 base from J, the gap between germline ends came to 7 bases. CDR1 and CDR2 (germline): MNHNS, SASEGT. The CDR3 sequence: CASMLRNTGELFF. CDR3 nucleotide sequence: TGTGCCAGCATGCTACGGAACACCGGGGAGCTGTTTTTT.

The chain carries TRBV25-1 and TRBJ2-3, with D maybe TRBD2 (5 bases). This CDR3 is 16 amino acids long. V was trimmed by 0 bases and J by 2 bases, leaving 12 bases between them. The germline V gene encodes CDR1 MGHDK and CDR2 SYGVNS. CDR3 sequence: CASSEYGLADTDTQYF. CDR3 nucleotide sequence: TGTGCCAGCAGTGAATATGGACTGGCCGACACAGATACGCAGTATTTT. The whole variable domain, filled in from reference TRBV25-1 and TRBJ2-3, reads EADIYQTPRYLVIGTGKKITLECSQTMGHDKMYWYQQDPGMELHLIHYSYGVNSTEKGDLSSESTVSRIRTEHFPLTLESARPSHTSQYLCASSEYGLADTDTQYFGPGTRLTVL.

The V gene is TRBV4-1, the J gene TRBJ2-3; D perhaps matches TRBD2 (5 bases). Germline V lookup: CDR1 MGHRA, CDR2 YSYEKL. CDR3 size: 16 residues. Deletions cut 1 base from V and 4 bases from J, with 15 bases between. The CDR3 spells CASSQATASLADTQYF. The DNA of the CDR3 is TGCGCCAGCAGCCAAGCTACGGCTAGCTTGGCAGATACGCAGTATTTT.

The V call is TRBV2, the J call TRBJ2-2, with 11 bases that match TRBD1. The CDR3 runs to 15 residues. With 5 bases clipped from V and 4 bases from J, the junction kept 3 bases outside the gene matches. Germline CDR1 reads SNHLY; CDR2 reads FYNNEI. CDR3 protein: CASSPGQGGTGELFF. CDR3 bases: TGTGCCAGCAGTCCGGGACAGGGGGGCACCGGGGAGCTGTTTTTT.

This chain connects TRBV29-1 to TRBJ2-7; D unresolved. V lost 6 bases to trimming and J lost 2 bases, with 14 bases between them. This CDR3 comprises 13 residues. CDR1 SQVTM and CDR2 ANQGSEA come from the germline V gene. The CDR3 sequence: CSVQKPLTYEQYF. CDR3 bases: TGCAGCGTACAGAAGCCATTGACCTACGAGCAGTACTTC.

The V gene is TRBV5-4, the J gene TRBJ2-5; TRBD2 aligns across 8 bases. The CDR3 consists of 18 residues. The junction had 16 bases not matched to a gene; V was cut back by 4 bases and J by 2 bases. In germline, CDR1 is SGHNT, CDR2 YYREEE (reference sequence). In DNA form, the CDR3 reads TGTGCCAGCAGCCCCGCCCCTCCGGGACTAGTGGGTCAAGAGACCCAGTACTTC. This translates into CASSPAPPGLVGQETQYF.

The chain employs TRBV6-1 and TRBJ2-5; the D gene is possibly TRBD1 (6 bases). Germline values: CDR1 MNHNS, CDR2 SASEGT. This CDR3 comprises 13 residues. The V end was cut by 8 bases, the J end by 4 bases, with 14 bases between. The DNA for the CDR3 is TGTGCCAGCTCACGACAGGTACGAGAGACCCAGTACTTC. Its protein is CASSRQVRETQYF.

The J gene is TRBJ2-1, the V gene TRBV11-3, with 10 positions matching TRBD2. The CDR3 is 16 amino acids. Losses at the gene ends were 4 bases for V and 4 bases for J; bases not matched to a gene: 7. Germline loops: CDR1 SGHNT, CDR2 YENEEA. The CDR3: CASSSDPSGGYNEQFF. The CDR3, as DNA: TGTGCCAGCAGCTCGGACCCTAGCGGGGGTTACAATGAGCAGTTCTTC.

V usage is TRBV15 and J usage is TRBJ2-7, with D possibly being TRBD2 (5 bases). Germline CDR1 LNHNV, CDR2 YYDKDF (reference sequence). This CDR3 contains 15 residues. With 2 bases removed from V and 3 bases from J, the gap between germline ends came to 14 bases. CDR3 sequence reads: CATSRSWTGIYEQYF. The CDR3 bases are TGTGCCACCAGCAGATCTTGGACGGGAATCTACGAGCAGTACTTC.

The rearrangement links TRBV5-1 to TRBJ1-2; TRBD1 is a possible D gene (5 bases). The CDR3 is 12 amino acids. Trimming shortened V by 4 bases and J by 5 bases, and 9 bases separated the two germline ends. In germline, CDR1 is SGHRS, CDR2 YFSETQ. CDR3 sequence reads: CASSAGHYGYTF. DNA for the CDR3: TGCGCCAGCAGCGCGGGGCATTATGGCTACACCTTC.

The chain links TRBV19 to TRBJ1-2; D not certain. Trimming removed 7 bases from V and 8 bases from J, with 11 bases in between. The CDR3 is made up of 11 amino acids. The germline V gene encodes CDR1 LNHDA and CDR2 SQIVND (reference sequence). CDR3 sequence (DNA): TGTGCCAGTACCCCGGGTGGGGGCTACACCTTC. Protein product: CASTPGGGYTF.

In the case of this clone: At one boundary the junction diverges from the germline segment, which might be a read error. The chain has TRBV5-4 and TRBJ2-5, with 9 bases lining up with TRBD1. Germline loops: CDR1 SGHNT, CDR2 YYREEE (reference sequence). This CDR3 comprises 12 residues. The CDR3 here is CASRQTPGQGDF. Here the CDR3 DNA reads TGTGCCAGCAGGCAAACCCCGGGACAGGGTGACTTC. The variable domain in full, with the rest retrieved from reference TRBV5-4 and TRBJ2-5, is ETGVTQSPTHLIKTRGQQVTLRCSSQSGHNTVSWYQQALGQGPQFIFQYYREEENGRGNFPPRFSGLQFPNYSSELNVNALELDDSALYLCASRQTPGQGDFGPGTRLLVL.

The chain recombines TRBV10-3 with TRBJ2-3, with 15 bases lining up with TRBD2. The ends lost 10 bases at V and 6 bases at J; junction bases unmatched: 2. CDR3 length: 13 residues. Per germline, CDR1 ENHRY and CDR2 SYGVKD. The CDR3: CATGTSGRDTQYF. The CDR3 DNA reads TGTGCCACAGGGACTAGCGGGAGGGATACGCAGTATTTT.

This clone was observed a single time. The V call is TRBV10-3, the J call TRBJ2-3, with D hard to call. Germline V lookup: CDR1 ENHRY, CDR2 SYGVKD. This CDR3 has 13 residues. Trimming cost V 6 bases and J 1 base, with 8 bases left between them. CDR3 sequence reads: CAIRITGTDTQYF. CDR3 DNA sequence: TGTGCCATCAGGATTACAGGCACAGATACGCAGTATTTT.

This chain connects TRBV7-3 to TRBJ2-3; 7 bases line up with TRBD1. J was trimmed by 2 bases and V by 6 bases; bases with no gene match: 8. Germline CDR1 and CDR2: SGHTA and FQGTGA. CDR3 length: 15 residues. CDR3 sequence reads: CASSPGQFVTDTQYF. CDR3 nucleotide sequence: TGTGCCAGCAGTCCGGGACAGTTCGTCACAGATACGCAGTATTTT.

This clone has more than one count but fewer than ten. The V and J genes are TRBV11-2 and TRBJ1-2; TRBD1 is a possible D gene (6 bases). Trimming removed 1 base at V and 6 bases at J, with 12 bases between. The CDR3 extends over 14 amino acids. CDR1 SGHAT and CDR2 FQNNGV come from the germline V gene. The CDR3 coding sequence is TGTGCCAGCAGCTTAGGGACAGATGTAAATGGCTACACCTTC. As protein: CASSLGTDVNGYTF.